This T cell receptor beta chain came from a study of spatial heterogeneity in lung cancer. This CDR3 has 15 amino acids. The germline V and J ends were trimmed by 5 bases and 2 bases, with 12 bases remaining between them. TCRdb fed the 5' RACE reads into MiXCR, producing one record per CDR3 protein. The sample has tens of thousands of distinct CDR3 sequences, roughly 12% seen once. This clonotype has only a few counts. Time point indicated: sample taken at primary tumor resection. The chain recombines TRBV12-3 or TRBV12-4 with TRBJ2-2, with D unclear. This TCR derives from a male donor with early-stage non-small cell lung cancer. The sample in question was PBMCs, obtained at surgery. DNA of the CDR3: TGTGCCAGCAGTCCTATGGTAGTAAACACCGGGGAGCTGTTTTTT. It encodes CASSPMVVNTGELFF.